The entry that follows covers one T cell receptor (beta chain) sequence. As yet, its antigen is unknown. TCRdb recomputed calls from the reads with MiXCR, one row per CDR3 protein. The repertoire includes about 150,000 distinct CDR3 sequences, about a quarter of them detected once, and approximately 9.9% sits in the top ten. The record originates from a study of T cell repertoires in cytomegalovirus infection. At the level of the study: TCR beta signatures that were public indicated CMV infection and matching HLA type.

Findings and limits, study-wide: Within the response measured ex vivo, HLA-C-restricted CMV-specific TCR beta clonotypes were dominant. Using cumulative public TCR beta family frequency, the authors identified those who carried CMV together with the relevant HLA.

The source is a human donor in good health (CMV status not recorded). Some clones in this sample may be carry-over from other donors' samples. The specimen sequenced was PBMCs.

In nucleotides, the CDR3 is TGTGCCAGCACCTCTGGGCGGAGTTACTATGGCTACACCTTC. It specifies CASTSGRSYYGYTF. The rearrangement uses TRBV28 and TRBJ1-2, with no clear D. CDR1 and CDR2 (germline): MDHEN, SYDVKM. CDR3 size: 14 residues. Trimming shortened V by 7 bases and J by 3 bases, and 15 bases separated the two germline ends.